These T cell receptor beta chains were read from a single sample in a study of cytomegalovirus exposure and HLA in healthy donors. Assay: immunoSEQ multiplex PCR; the TCRdb copy retains only in-frame clones and omits some. This table has 150,000 to 200,000 clones, 65% to 85% appearing once. Sequencing was carried out using PBMCs. Receptors originate from a male donor in good health and CMV-seropositive. CDR3s include the opening cysteine and the closing phenylalanine or tryptophan. A D gene is named only where the DNA matches it firmly. Where a row states a size, it is once, few, many or the class of an expanded clone; other rows omit it.

v_call	j_call	d_call	clone_size	cdr3_aa	cdr3_nt
TRBV19	TRBJ2-3	NA	NA	CATSRATDTQYF	TGTGCCACCTCGCGGGCCACAGATACGCAGTATTTT
TRBV9	TRBJ2-6	NA	few	CASSSNSGANVLTF	TGTGCCAGCAGCTCCAACTCTGGGGCCAACGTCCTGACTTTC
TRBV28	TRBJ2-1	NA	NA	CASKPVYNEQFF	TGTGCCAGCAAGCCGGTGTACAATGAGCAGTTCTTC
TRBV12-5	TRBJ2-1	TRBD2	once	CASGLVLAGEGNEQFF	TGTGCTAGTGGTTTGGTACTAGCGGGAGAAGGCAATGAGCAGTTCTTC
TRBV28	TRBJ1-6	NA	NA	CASSWREASPLHF	TGTGCCAGCAGTTGGCGGGAGGCTTCACCCCTCCACTTT
TRBV5-5	TRBJ1-4	NA	NA	CASRPEQGREKLFF	TGTGCCAGCAGACCTGAACAGGGTAGGGAAAAACTGTTTTTT
TRBV10-3	TRBJ2-1	NA	NA	CAISEDLGSSYNEQFF	TGTGCCATCAGTGAGGACCTAGGGAGCTCCTACAATGAGCAGTTCTTC
TRBV6-5	TRBJ2-3	TRBD2	NA	CASSYYSGSGDTQYF	TGTGCCAGCAGTTACTATAGCGGGAGTGGTGATACGCAGTATTTT
TRBV7-9	TRBJ2-7	NA	NA	CASTYRGSSYEQYF	TGTGCCAGCACCTATCGTGGGAGCTCCTACGAGCAGTACTTC
TRBV5-4	TRBJ2-7	TRBD2	NA	CASSSLAGGSGQYF	TGTGCCAGCAGCAGCCTAGCGGGGGGGTCGGGGCAGTACTTC
TRBV27	TRBJ1-4	TRBD1	NA	CASRYSSGTGREKLFF	TGTGCCAGCAGATATAGTTCCGGGACAGGGAGAGAAAAACTGTTTTTT